The clone carrying this TCR beta chain was counted between two and nine times. Its antigen is unknown. The sample belongs to a study of beta chain features in type 1 diabetes. General study findings and limits: People with Type 1 diabetes carried modestly yet significantly shorter TCRB CDR3s in all four CD4+ subsets.

V lost 0 bases and J lost 8, with 8 bases in between. The germline CDR1 and CDR2 sequences are LNHNV and YYDKDF (reference sequence). The CDR3 runs to 13 residues. Expressed TCRB transcripts were sequenced after all isolated RNA was converted to cDNA. The protocol was immunoSEQ multiplex PCR, while the TCRdb copy is restricted to in-frame clones and leaves out a portion. The sample contains approximately 170,000 clones, around 63% of which appear only once. The gene calls are TRBV15 and TRBJ2-1; D could derive from TRBD1 or TRBD2 (6 bases each). This TCR was recovered from a man aged 25-40 years with type 1 diabetes. Sequenced: naive CD4+ T cells from blood. As DNA, the CDR3 is TGTGCCACCAGCAGAGAAAGGGGGGATGAGCAGTTCTTC. This codes for CATSRERGDEQFF.